This T cell receptor beta chain was recorded in a study of cytomegalovirus exposure and HLA in healthy donors. Findings of the study overall: TCR beta chains numbering more than 150 were designated cytomegalovirus-associated.

CDR1 and CDR2 (germline): MRHNA, SNTAGT. J was trimmed by 6 bases and V by 3 bases; bases with no gene match: 6. The CDR3 spans 14 residues. PCR primers comprised 60 Vbeta and 13 Jbeta primers. Generated by immunoSEQ multiplex PCR, the TCRdb table keeps only in-frame clones and is missing some. The table includes 100,000 to 150,000 clones, 80% detected once. It was healthy bone marrow donors who served as donors. Turning to this clone: Its antigen remains unidentified.

The chain combines TRBV6-4 with TRBJ2-3; 7 nucleotides agree with TRBD2. The sample was PBMCs. The sequence derives from a man younger than 45 in good health and CMV-seropositive. Here the CDR3 DNA reads TGTGCCAGCAGTGAGAGGGACTACCAGGATACGCAGTATTTT. This gives the protein CASSERDYQDTQYF.